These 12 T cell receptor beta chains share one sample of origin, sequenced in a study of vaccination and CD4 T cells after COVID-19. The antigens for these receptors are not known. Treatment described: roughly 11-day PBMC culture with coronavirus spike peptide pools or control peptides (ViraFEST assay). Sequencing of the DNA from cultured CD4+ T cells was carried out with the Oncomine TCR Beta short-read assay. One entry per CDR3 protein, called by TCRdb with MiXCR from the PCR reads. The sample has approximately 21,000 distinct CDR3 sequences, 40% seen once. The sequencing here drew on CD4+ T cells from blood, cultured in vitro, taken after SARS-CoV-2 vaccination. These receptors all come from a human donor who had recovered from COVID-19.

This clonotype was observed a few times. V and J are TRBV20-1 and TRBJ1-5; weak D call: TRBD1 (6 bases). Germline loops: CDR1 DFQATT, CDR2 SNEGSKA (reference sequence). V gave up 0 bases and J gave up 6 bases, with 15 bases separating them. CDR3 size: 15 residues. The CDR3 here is CSARDLGRGSQPQHF. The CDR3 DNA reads TGCAGTGCTAGAGATCTCGGCAGGGGCAGTCAGCCCCAGCATTTT.

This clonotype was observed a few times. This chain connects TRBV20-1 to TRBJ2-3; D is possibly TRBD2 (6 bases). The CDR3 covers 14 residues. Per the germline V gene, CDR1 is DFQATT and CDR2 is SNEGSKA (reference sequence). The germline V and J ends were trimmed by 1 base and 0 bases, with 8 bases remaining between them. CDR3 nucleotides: TGCAGTGCTAGAGTGGCGGGGAGCACAGATACGCAGTATTTT. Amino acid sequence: CSARVAGSTDTQYF.

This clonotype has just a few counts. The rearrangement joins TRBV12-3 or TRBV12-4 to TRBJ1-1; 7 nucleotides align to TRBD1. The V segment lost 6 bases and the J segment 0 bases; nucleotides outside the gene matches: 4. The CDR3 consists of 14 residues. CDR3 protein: CASRRGQMNTEAFF. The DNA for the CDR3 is TGTGCCAGCAGGAGGGGACAGATGAACACTGAAGCTTTCTTT.

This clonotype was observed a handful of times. The CDR3 coding sequence is TGTGCCAGCAGGATGACAGGGGACTACAATGAGCAGTTCTTC. Protein sequence: CASRMTGDYNEQFF. V gene TRBV27 combines with J gene TRBJ2-1; 8 bases agree with TRBD1. Trimming took 6 bases from V and 3 from J; bases not matched to a gene: 4. CDR1 and CDR2 (germline): MNHEY, SMNVEV (reference sequence). CDR3 length equals 14 residues.

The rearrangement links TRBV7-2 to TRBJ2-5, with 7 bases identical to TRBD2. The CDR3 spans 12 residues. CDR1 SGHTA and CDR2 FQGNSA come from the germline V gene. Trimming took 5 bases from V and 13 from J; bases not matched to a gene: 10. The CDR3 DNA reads TGTGCCAGCAGCCTCCCGGGTCTAGCGGTGTACTTC. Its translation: CASSLPGLAVYF.

CDR3 in DNA: TGTGCCAGCAGCGCCGACAGGCCCTCTATATACAATTCACCCCTCCACTTT. Protein product: CASSADRPSIYNSPLHF. The genes are TRBV7-6 and TRBJ1-6, with D maybe TRBD1 (6 bases). With 5 bases removed from V and 7 bases from J, the gap between germline ends came to 21 bases. This CDR3 region has 17 residues. The germline CDR1 and CDR2 sequences are SGHVS and FNYEAQ.

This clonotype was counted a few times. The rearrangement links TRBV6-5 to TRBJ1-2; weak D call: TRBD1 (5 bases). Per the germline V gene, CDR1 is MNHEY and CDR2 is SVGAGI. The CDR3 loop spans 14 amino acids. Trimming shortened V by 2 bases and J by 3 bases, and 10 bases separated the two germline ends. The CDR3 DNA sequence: TGTGCCAGCAGTTACGCCGGCAGGGACTATGGCTACACCTTC. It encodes CASSYAGRDYGYTF.

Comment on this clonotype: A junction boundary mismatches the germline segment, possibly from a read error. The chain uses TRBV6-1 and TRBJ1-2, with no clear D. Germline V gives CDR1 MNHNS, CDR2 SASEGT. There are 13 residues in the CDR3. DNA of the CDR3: TGTCCCAGCAGCCGGGCCCTCAACTATGGCTACACCTTC. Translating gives CPSSRALNYGYTF.

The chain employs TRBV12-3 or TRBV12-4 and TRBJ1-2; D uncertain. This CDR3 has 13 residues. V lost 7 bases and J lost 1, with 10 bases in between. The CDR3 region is CASTEVLNYGYTF. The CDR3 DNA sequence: TGTGCCAGCACCGAGGTTCTTAACTATGGCTACACCTTC.

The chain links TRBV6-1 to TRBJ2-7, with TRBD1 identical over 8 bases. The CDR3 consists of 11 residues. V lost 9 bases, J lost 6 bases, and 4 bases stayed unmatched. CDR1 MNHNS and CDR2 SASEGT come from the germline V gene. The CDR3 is CASRQGREQYF. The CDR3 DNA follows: TGTGCCAGTAGACAGGGGCGCGAGCAGTACTTC.

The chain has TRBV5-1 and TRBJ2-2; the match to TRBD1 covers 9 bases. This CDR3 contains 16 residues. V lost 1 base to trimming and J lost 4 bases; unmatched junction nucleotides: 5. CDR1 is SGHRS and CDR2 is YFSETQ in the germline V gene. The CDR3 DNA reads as TGCGCCAGCAGCTTGAAGGGACAGGGTCGCACCGGGGAGCTGTTTTTT. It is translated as CASSLKGQGRTGELFF. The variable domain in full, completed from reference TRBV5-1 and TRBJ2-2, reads KAGVTQTPRYLIKTRGQQVTLSCSPISGHRSVSWYQQTPGQGLQFLFEYFSETQRNKGNFPGRFSGRQFSNSRSEMNVSTLELGDSALYLCASSLKGQGRTGELFFGEGSRLTVL.

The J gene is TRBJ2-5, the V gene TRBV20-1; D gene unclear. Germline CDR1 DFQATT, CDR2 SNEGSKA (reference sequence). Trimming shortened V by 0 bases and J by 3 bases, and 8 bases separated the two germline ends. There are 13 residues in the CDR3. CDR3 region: CSARDLGKETQYF. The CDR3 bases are TGCAGTGCTAGAGATCTGGGAAAAGAGACCCAGTACTTC.